These T cell receptor beta chains were read from a single sample in a study of cytomegalovirus exposure and HLA in healthy donors. Assay used: immunoSEQ multiplex PCR; TCRdb lists only in-frame clones, some missing. Of a few hundred thousand clones listed, 80% are singletons. Sequenced: PBMCs. The receptors originated from a girl aged 2 to 10 in good health and CMV-seronegative. CDR3s include the opening cysteine and the closing phenylalanine or tryptophan.

CDR3: CASSADRGELFF; J: TRBJ2-2; V: TRBV9
CDR3: CASSLSTGELFF; J: TRBJ2-2; V: TRBV28
CDR3: CASSYDRAYEQYF; J: TRBJ2-7; V: TRBV6-6
CDR3: CASPKSTSGATDTQYF; J: TRBJ2-3; V: TRBV28
CDR3: CSVEGLAGGVVVSAYEQYF; J: TRBJ2-7; V: TRBV29-1
CDR3: CATSRDLAGGHQETQYF; J: TRBJ2-5; V: TRBV15
CDR3: CASSLGRGEQETQYF; J: TRBJ2-5; V: TRBV5-1
CDR3: CASSVGQGENQPQHF; J: TRBJ1-5; V: TRBV9
CDR3: CSVGVSNEQYF; J: TRBJ2-7; V: TRBV29-1
CDR3: CASRAGADRNYNEQFF; J: TRBJ2-1; V: TRBV10-2
CDR3: CASSARQGKDGYTF; J: TRBJ1-2; V: TRBV4-1
CDR3: CASSPASGNTEAFF; J: TRBJ1-1; V: TRBV18
CDR3: CASSLDLPRGQFF; J: TRBJ2-1; V: TRBV5-1
CDR3: CASSVVGTGTTNEKLFF; J: TRBJ1-4; V: TRBV10-2
CDR3: CSSSQIRTGGGEKLFF; J: TRBJ1-4; V: TRBV7-9
CDR3: CASSPSSGGTYEQYF; J: TRBJ2-7; V: TRBV7-6
CDR3: CASRVVGGHGYTF; J: TRBJ1-2; V: TRBV2
CDR3: CATSDRVGIQYF; J: TRBJ2-4; V: TRBV7-8
CDR3: CAIDRADEQYF; J: TRBJ2-7; V: TRBV28
CDR3: CASSSAGTGENQPQHF; J: TRBJ1-5; V: TRBV11-2
CDR3: CATKRASGRGPYEQYF; J: TRBJ2-7; V: TRBV2
CDR3: CASSWGLAGGAGTDTQYF; J: TRBJ2-3; V: TRBV5-1
CDR3: CSVKDRGTEAFF; J: TRBJ1-1; V: TRBV29-1
CDR3: CASSPASGLYGYTF; J: TRBJ1-2; V: TRBV18
CDR3: CASSQDPGTSGRTYTDTQYF; J: TRBJ2-3; V: TRBV4-2